This T cell receptor beta chain was identified in a study of T cells in Graves' hyperthyroidism and ophthalmopathy. Overall study results and limits: Blood held most thyroid clonotypes expanded above 0.001 frequency.

Stable disease denoted Graves' hyperthyroidism without ophthalmopathy progression within 18 months. The study based diagnoses on clinical symptoms, serum thyroxine and TRAb, thyroid ultrasound and orbital computed tomography. Ten or more counts support this clonotype. What it recognizes is unknown. From RNA transcripts, TCR beta CDR3 regions were amplified. TCR CDR3 regions were first amplified by RT-PCR with HTBI primers. One entry per CDR3 protein, called by TCRdb with MiXCR from the multiplex PCR reads. The repertoire has a few hundred thousand distinct CDR3 sequences, about half of them found once; the top ten carry around 8%. There are 17 residues in the CDR3. Germline V gives CDR1 DFQATT, CDR2 SNEGSKA (reference sequence). V was clipped by 0 bases and J by 3 bases; unmatched bases: 13.

This sequence originates from a woman younger than 30 with Graves' hyperthyroidism. The chain couples TRBV20-1 to TRBJ2-7; 8 nucleotides line up with TRBD2. Sequenced: peripheral blood or thyroid tissue (not recorded which). In DNA, the CDR3 is TGCAGTGCTAGAGAACGAGCGGGGCTAGCGGGCGACTACGAGCAGTACTTC. Its protein is CSARERAGLAGDYEQYF.